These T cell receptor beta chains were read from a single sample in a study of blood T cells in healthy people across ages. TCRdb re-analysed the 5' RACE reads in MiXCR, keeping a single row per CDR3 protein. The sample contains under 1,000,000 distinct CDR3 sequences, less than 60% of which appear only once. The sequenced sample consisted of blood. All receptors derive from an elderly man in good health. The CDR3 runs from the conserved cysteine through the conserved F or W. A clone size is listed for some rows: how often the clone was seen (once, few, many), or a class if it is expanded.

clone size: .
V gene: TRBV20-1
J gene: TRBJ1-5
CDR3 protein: CSAGYGTHSNQPQHF

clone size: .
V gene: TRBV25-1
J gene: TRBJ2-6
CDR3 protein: CASSDQVGANVLTF

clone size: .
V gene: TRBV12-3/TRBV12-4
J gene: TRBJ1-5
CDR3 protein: CASSLVGTGGNQPQHF

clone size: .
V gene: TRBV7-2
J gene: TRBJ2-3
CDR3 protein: CASSRRVAGDSGTDTQYF

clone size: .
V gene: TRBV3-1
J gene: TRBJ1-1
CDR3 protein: CASSQGTGAIAATEAFF

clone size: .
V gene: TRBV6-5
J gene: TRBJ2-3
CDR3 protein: CACRTGDTDTQYF

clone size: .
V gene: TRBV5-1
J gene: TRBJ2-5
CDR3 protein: CASRFQTGNSQGTQYF

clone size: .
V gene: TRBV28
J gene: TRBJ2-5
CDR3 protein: CASSLPGLAGRETQYF

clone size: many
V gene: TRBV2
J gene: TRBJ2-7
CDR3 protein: CASNPVLSYEQYF

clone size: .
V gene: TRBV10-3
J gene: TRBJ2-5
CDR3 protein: CAIRVERDEETQYF

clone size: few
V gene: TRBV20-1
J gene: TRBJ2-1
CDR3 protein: CSAQRELAGTYNEQFF

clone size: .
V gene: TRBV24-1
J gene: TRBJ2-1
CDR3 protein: CATSDGRTGEQFF

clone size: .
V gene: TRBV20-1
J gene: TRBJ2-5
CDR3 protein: CSATRSGGGDEQYF

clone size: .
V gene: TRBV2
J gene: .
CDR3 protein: CASSEAEGHEQYF

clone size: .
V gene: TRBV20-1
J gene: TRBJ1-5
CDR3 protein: CSARDQTGSWQPQHF

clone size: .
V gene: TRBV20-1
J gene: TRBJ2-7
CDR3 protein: CSASLGAYEQYF

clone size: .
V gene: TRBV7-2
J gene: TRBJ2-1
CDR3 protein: CASSLAPAYEQFF

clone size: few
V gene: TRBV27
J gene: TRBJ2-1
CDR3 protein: CASSSRKDTSGRYNEQFF

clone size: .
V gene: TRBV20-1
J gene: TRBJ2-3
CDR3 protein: CSAHQGGTQYF

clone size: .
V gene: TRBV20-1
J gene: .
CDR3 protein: CSAGSGSDRERGQETQYF

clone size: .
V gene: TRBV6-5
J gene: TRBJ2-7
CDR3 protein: CASSYSRDRGAEQYF

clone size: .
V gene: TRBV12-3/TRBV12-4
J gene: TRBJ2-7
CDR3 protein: CASSFGGEGSYEQYF

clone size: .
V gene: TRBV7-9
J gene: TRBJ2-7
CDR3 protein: CASSMQGQFSYEQYF

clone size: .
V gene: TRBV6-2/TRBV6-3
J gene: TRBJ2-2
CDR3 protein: CASSPFNTGELFF

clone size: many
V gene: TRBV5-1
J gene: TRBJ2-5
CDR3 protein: CASSLMLGETQYF

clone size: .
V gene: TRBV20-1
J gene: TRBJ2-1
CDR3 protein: CSASRQKINEQFF

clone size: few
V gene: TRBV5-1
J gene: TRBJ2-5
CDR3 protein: CASSFRPDGTETQYF

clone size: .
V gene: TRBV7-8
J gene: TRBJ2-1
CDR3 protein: CASSLRGLAGINEQFF

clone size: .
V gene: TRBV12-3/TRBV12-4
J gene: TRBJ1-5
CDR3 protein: CASSDDPGQNNQPQHF

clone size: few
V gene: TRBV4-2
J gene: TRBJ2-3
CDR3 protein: CASSQDSLAERADTQYF

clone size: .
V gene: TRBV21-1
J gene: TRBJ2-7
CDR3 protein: CASSARRRSYEQYF

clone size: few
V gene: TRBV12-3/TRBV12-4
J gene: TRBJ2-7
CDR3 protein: CASSLNVYEQYF

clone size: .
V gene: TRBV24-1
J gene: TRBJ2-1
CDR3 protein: CATSEPTSGSSYNEQFF

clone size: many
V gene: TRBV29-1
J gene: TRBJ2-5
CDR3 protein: CSVGQGEGTQYF

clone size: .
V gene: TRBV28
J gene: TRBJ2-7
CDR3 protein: CASTLTGGSYEQYF

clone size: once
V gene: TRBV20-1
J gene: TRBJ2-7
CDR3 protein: CSFTPGQSSYEQYF

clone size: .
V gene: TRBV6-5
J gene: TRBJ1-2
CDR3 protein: CASRQGIYGYTF

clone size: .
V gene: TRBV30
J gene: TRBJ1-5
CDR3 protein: CAWSVRVNQPQHF

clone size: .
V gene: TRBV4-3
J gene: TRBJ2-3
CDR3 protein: CASSQDTGTTRADTQYF

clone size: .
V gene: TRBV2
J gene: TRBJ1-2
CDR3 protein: CASSGPDRTHYGYTF

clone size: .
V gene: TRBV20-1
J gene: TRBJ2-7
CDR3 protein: CSARKGSGYEQYF

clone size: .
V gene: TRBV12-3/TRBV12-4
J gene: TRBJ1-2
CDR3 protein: CASSLMPDSYGYTF

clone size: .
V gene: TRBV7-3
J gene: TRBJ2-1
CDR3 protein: CASSLITGGNNEQFF

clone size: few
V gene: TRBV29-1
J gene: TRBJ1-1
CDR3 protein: CSVVLSGVRRTEAFF

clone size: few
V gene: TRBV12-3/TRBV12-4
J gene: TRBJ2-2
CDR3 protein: CASTRATNTGELFF

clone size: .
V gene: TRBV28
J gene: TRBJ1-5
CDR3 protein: CASRTDLNQPQHF

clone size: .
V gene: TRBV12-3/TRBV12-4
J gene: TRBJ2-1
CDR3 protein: CASSHPPTGEGDEQFF

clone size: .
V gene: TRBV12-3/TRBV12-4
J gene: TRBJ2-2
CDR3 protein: CASSGSGSDTGELFF

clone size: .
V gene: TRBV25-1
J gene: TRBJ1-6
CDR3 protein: CASSDRQSYNSPLHF

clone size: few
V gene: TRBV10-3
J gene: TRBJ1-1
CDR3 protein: CAISPDRVNTEAFF